The 20 T cell receptor beta chains presented below share a single source sample, sequenced in a study of shared clonotypes between healthy human individuals. The protocol was immunoSEQ multiplex PCR, while the TCRdb copy is restricted to in-frame clones and leaves out a portion. The repertoire holds 2 million to 3 million clones, with approximately 93% as singletons. Sequenced material: naive CD4+ T cells from PBMCs. Subset here: CD45RA+ positively selected. Receptors were obtained from a man aged 18 to 35 in good health. Some clones in this sample may be carry-over from other donors' samples.

The chain carries TRBV10-1 and TRBJ2-1; 10 bases map to TRBD2. The CDR3 has 17 amino acids. V was clipped by 8 bases and J by 8 bases; unmatched bases: 18. Germline V gene sequence: CDR1 WNHNN, CDR2 SYGVQD (reference sequence). The CDR3 loop is CASWRSTSGKSYDEQFF. The CDR3 DNA sequence: TGCGCCAGCTGGAGATCCACTAGCGGGAAGTCTTACGATGAGCAGTTCTTC.

The chain joins TRBV2 to TRBJ1-2; 8 bases line up with TRBD1. Trimming removed 6 bases from V and 6 bases from J; junction bases left unmatched: 6. This CDR3 comprises 13 residues. Germline values: CDR1 SNHLY, CDR2 FYNNEI. This CDR3 is CASRGTGPHGYTF. CDR3 bases: TGTGCCAGCAGGGGGACAGGTCCTCATGGCTACACCTTC.

The chain has TRBV28 and TRBJ2-2; the match to TRBD2 covers 13 bases. CDR1 MDHEN and CDR2 SYDVKM come from the germline V gene. The V and J ends lost 6 bases and 5 bases, in that order; junction bases with no gene match: 3. The CDR3 length is 15 residues. CDR3 in amino acids: CASSTSGRETGELFF. The CDR3 DNA follows: TGTGCCAGCAGCACTAGCGGGAGGGAGACCGGGGAGCTGTTTTTT. The full variable domain, with the rest looked up from reference TRBV28 and TRBJ2-2, is DVKVTQSSRYLVKRTGEKVFLECVQDMDHENMFWYRQDPGLGLRLIYFSYDVKMKEKGDIPEGYSVSREKKERFSLILESASTNQTSMYLCASSTSGRETGELFFGEGSRLTVL.

The gene calls are TRBV30 and TRBJ1-2, with 9 positions matching TRBD1. CDR1 and CDR2 (germline): GTSNPN, SVGIG (reference sequence). The CDR3 sequence is 15 residues long. The ends lost 7 bases at V and 8 bases at J; junction bases unmatched: 17. The CDR3 DNA reads as TGTGCCTACCGATTACCGGGACAGGGTGTGAGCGGCTACACCTTC. Protein product: CAYRLPGQGVSGYTF.

The chain joins TRBV29-1 to TRBJ2-5, with D possibly matching TRBD2 (5 bases). The CDR3 is made up of 14 amino acids. The germline V gene encodes CDR1 SQVTM and CDR2 ANQGSEA. The V and J ends lost 4 bases and 5 bases respectively, with 17 bases between them. CDR3 coding DNA: TGCAGCGTTGGGCCAGGCACTGGCGGGGAGACCCAGTACTTC. This translates into CSVGPGTGGETQYF.

The rearrangement uses TRBV2 and TRBJ2-1, with 7 bases fitting TRBD2. The CDR3 runs 15 residues. J was trimmed by 1 base and V by 8 bases; bases with no gene match: 8. Germline lookup yields CDR1 SNHLY and CDR2 FYNNEI. CDR3 region: CASAGVLSSYNEQFF. The DNA for the CDR3 is TGTGCCAGCGCGGGAGTACTGTCATCCTACAATGAGCAGTTCTTC.

The chain has TRBV9 and TRBJ1-5; TRBD1 matches at 8 bases. The germline V gene encodes CDR1 SGDLS and CDR2 YYNGEE. The CDR3 is 16 amino acids. The trim removed 4 bases at V and 11 bases at J, leaving 17 bases unmatched. As DNA, the CDR3 is TGTGCCAGCAGCCAGGACAGGGAAGGTACAGGACAGTCCCAGCATTTT. This translates into CASSQDREGTGQSQHF.

The J gene is TRBJ1-2, the V gene TRBV11-2; 11 bases are shared with TRBD1. This CDR3 is built from 15 residues. CDR1 and CDR2 (germline): SGHAT, FQNNGV. Trimming cost V 6 bases and J 5 bases; bases outside gene matches: 8. CDR3 nucleotides: TGTGCCAGCAGTCGGGCCGGGACAGGGGGGTATGGCTACACCTTC. Translation: CASSRAGTGGYGYTF.

The V gene is TRBV6-5, the J gene TRBJ2-7; D gene unclear. The CDR3 runs 12 residues. Germline lookup yields CDR1 MNHEY and CDR2 SVGAGI. Trimming removed 8 bases from V and 5 bases from J, with 13 bases in between. The CDR3 sequence is CASGRGSHEQYF. The CDR3, as DNA: TGTGCCAGCGGGCGAGGTTCCCACGAGCAGTACTTC.

Details on this clone: The sample carries other DNA sequences with the same CDR3. The rearrangement links TRBV5-1 to TRBJ1-1; 9 nucleotides agree with TRBD1. Germline lookup yields CDR1 SGHRS and CDR2 YFSETQ. The CDR3 has 14 amino acids. V shed 3 bases and J 5 bases; nucleotides not matched to a gene: 5. Here the CDR3 DNA reads TGCGCCAGCAGCTCGACAGGGGGTTCTACTGAAGCTTTCTTT. Its protein product is CASSSTGGSTEAFF.

The CDR3 nucleotides read TGTGCCAGCGGCCGATGGCATGGCTACACCTTC. It yields the protein CASGRWHGYTF. The chain has TRBV28 and TRBJ1-2; D ambiguous. CDR3 size: 11 residues. Looked up from germline, CDR1 is MDHEN and CDR2 is SYDVKM. V was shortened by 8 bases and J by 6 bases, with 10 bases between the two germline ends.

This clone came up once. This chain connects TRBV28 to TRBJ1-3; D is uncertain. In germline, CDR1 is MDHEN, CDR2 SYDVKM. The CDR3 runs to 13 residues. V gave up 7 bases and J gave up 7 bases, with 14 bases separating them. DNA for the CDR3: TGTGCCAGCACATCCACCCCGGGGAACACCATATATTTT. Residues: CASTSTPGNTIYF. The whole variable domain, remainder taken from reference TRBV28 and TRBJ1-3, is DVKVTQSSRYLVKRTGEKVFLECVQDMDHENMFWYRQDPGLGLRLIYFSYDVKMKEKGDIPEGYSVSREKKERFSLILESASTNQTSMYLCASTSTPGNTIYFGEGSWLTVV.

The chain recombines TRBV2 with TRBJ1-2, with 7 bases lining up with TRBD1. Trimming cost V 6 bases and J 7 bases; bases outside gene matches: 8. The germline V gene encodes CDR1 SNHLY and CDR2 FYNNEI. The CDR3 is made up of 13 amino acids. CDR3 sequence reads: CASSPGGASGYTF. The CDR3 bases are TGTGCCAGCAGCCCAGGGGGAGCGTCTGGCTACACCTTC.

This rearrangement joins TRBV5-1 to TRBJ1-1, with D unresolved. Trimming stripped 4 bases from V and 2 bases from J, with 12 bases between. The CDR3 spans 14 residues. The germline V gene encodes CDR1 SGHRS and CDR2 YFSETQ. The CDR3 DNA follows: TGCGCCAGCAGCCTGGGCTTCCTCAACACTGAAGCTTTCTTT. Translation: CASSLGFLNTEAFF.

The V call is TRBV27, the J call TRBJ1-5; D uncertain. V shed 2 bases and J shed 4 bases, with 12 bases lying between them. Germline V gives CDR1 MNHEY, CDR2 SMNVEV (reference sequence). The CDR3 consists of 15 residues. For the CDR3, the DNA is TGTGCCAGCAGTTTAACAGCCATAGGGAATCAGCCCCAGCATTTT. Translating it yields CASSLTAIGNQPQHF.

This clone was seen a single time. The V and J genes are TRBV5-4 and TRBJ2-7; 15 nucleotides agree with TRBD2. The V gene's germline CDR1 is SGHNT and CDR2 YYREEE (reference sequence). The CDR3 spans 16 residues. Losses at the gene ends were 3 bases for V and 5 bases for J; bases not matched to a gene: 6. CDR3 nucleotides: TGTGCCAGCAGCTCAGGGACTAGCGGGAGGACCCACGAGCAGTACTTC. This encodes CASSSGTSGRTHEQYF. Full variable domain (rest looked up from reference TRBV5-4 and TRBJ2-7): ETGVTQSPTHLIKTRGQQVTLRCSSQSGHNTVSWYQQALGQGPQFIFQYYREEENGRGNFPPRFSGLQFPNYSSELNVNALELDDSALYLCASSSGTSGRTHEQYFGPGTRLTVT.

The rearrangement uses TRBV6-6 and TRBJ1-2, with 10 bases lining up with TRBD1. CDR1 and CDR2 from the germline V gene are MNHNY and SVGAGI (reference sequence). The CDR3 totals 12 residues. V lost 6 bases to trimming and J lost 7 bases; unmatched junction nucleotides: 2. The CDR3 loop reads CASRTGGSGYTF. The CDR3 DNA sequence: TGTGCCAGCAGGACAGGGGGCAGTGGCTACACCTTC.

This sequence joins TRBV5-6 and TRBJ1-4; 8 bases agree with TRBD1. The CDR3 length is 16 residues. Germline V gene sequence: CDR1 SGHDT, CDR2 YYEEEE. Unmatched junction bases numbered 7, after V lost 2 bases and J lost 4 bases. The CDR3 loop reads CASSFRTGNVNEKLFF. In nucleotides, the CDR3 is TGTGCCAGCAGCTTCCGGACAGGGAACGTTAATGAAAAACTGTTTTTT.

This sequence joins TRBV5-8 and TRBJ1-5; 7 nucleotides match TRBD1. This CDR3 region has 14 residues. V lost 0 bases, J lost 7 bases, and 4 bases stayed unmatched. Germline CDR1 is SGHTS and CDR2 is YDEGEE. The DNA of the CDR3 is TGTGCCAGCAGCTTGGGACAGGGTGAGCAGCCCCAGCATTTT. Translation gives CASSLGQGEQPQHF.

The chain has TRBV5-6 and TRBJ2-3; D perhaps matches TRBD2 (5 bases). This CDR3 has 16 amino acids. V was clipped by 5 bases and J by 0 bases, with 16 bases between them. CDR1 is SGHDT and CDR2 is YYEEEE in the germline V gene. The chain's CDR3 is CASSRYGSSSTDTQYF. CDR3 DNA: TGTGCCAGCAGTAGGTATGGGAGCTCTAGCACAGATACGCAGTATTTT.